The clone carrying this T cell receptor beta chain was counted a single time. Its antigen is not known. The data were obtained in a study of a mutant IDH1 vaccine in newly diagnosed glioma. Time point specified: week 47, end of study. Doses comprised 300 ug of mutant IDH1 20-mer peptide each, plus topical imiquimod. Donors had new WHO grade 3 or 4 IDH1-mutant, ATRX-lost astrocytomas. Profiled with immunoSEQ multiplex PCR; TCRdb holds only in-frame clones, not every one. Of around 33,000 clones listed, around 87% are singletons. CDR3 length: 14 residues. Trimming took off 9 bases at V and 0 bases at J, with 9 bases between the two ends. Per the germline V gene, CDR1 is SEHNR and CDR2 is FQNEAQ (reference sequence).

Specimen: PBMCs, collected from a glioma patient whose treatment included an IDH1 peptide vaccine. The chain is built from TRBV7-9 and TRBJ1-6, with D maybe TRBD1 (5 bases). The origin of this receptor is a woman in her thirties with glioma. In nucleotides, the CDR3 is TGTGCCAGTTCAGGGAGCTCCTATAATTCACCCCTCCACTTT. It codes for CASSGSSYNSPLHF.